This T cell receptor beta chain is from a study of CD8 T cells in Susac syndrome. Random-hexamer reverse transcription was applied to about 0.45 to 1 ug RNA. TCRdb re-derived calls from the immunoSEQ multiplex PCR reads in MiXCR, one entry per CDR3 protein. The data hold roughly 400,000 distinct CDR3 sequences, with around 85% observed a single time. There are 16 residues in the CDR3. Unmatched junction bases numbered 11, after V lost 4 bases and J lost 8 bases. CDR1 and CDR2 from the germline V gene are MNHEY and SMNVEV (reference sequence). The receptor was derived from a human donor with multiple sclerosis. The sample consisted of CD8+ T cells from PBMCs. The chain carries TRBV27 and TRBJ2-1; 10 bases align to TRBD2. CDR3 sequence (DNA): TGTGCCAGCAGTTCATCAGCTAGCGGGAGAAACTATGAGCAGTTCTTC. This sequence encodes CASSSSASGRNYEQFF.